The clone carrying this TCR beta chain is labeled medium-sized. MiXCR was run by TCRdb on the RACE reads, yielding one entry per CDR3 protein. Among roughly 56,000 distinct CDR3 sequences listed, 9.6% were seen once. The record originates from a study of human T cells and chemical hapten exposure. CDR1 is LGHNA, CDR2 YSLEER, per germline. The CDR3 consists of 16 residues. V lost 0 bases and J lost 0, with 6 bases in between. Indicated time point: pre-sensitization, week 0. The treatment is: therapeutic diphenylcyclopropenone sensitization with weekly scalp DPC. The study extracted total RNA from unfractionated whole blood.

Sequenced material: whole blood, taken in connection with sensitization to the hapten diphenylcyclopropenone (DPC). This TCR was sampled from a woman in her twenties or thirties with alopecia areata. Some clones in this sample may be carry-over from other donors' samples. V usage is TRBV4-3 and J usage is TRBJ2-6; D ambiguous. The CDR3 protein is CASSQDFLSGANVLTF. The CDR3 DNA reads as TGCGCCAGCAGCCAAGATTTCCTCTCTGGGGCCAACGTCCTGACTTTC.